These 30 T cell receptor beta chains came from one sample sequenced in a study of metastatic and nonmetastatic thyroid tumors. Among the patients, none had received any treatment before thyroid surgery. TCRdb re-called clones via MiXCR from the PCR reads. The data contain 43,000 or so clones, about 4% of them singletons. The sequenced material came from blood. All receptors come from a female donor with papillary thyroid cancer or a benign thyroid nodule (not recorded which). Some clones in this sample may be carry-over from other donors' samples.

This clone showed up many times. The chain is built from TRBV9 and TRBJ2-1, with TRBD1 matching 8 bases. CDR1 is SGDLS and CDR2 is YYNGEE in the germline V gene. J lost 7 bases, V lost 5 bases, and 2 bases had no gene match. The CDR3 contains 12 residues. Written as DNA, the CDR3 is TGTGCCAGCAGGGGGACAGGTAATGAGCAGTTCTTC. This gives the protein CASRGTGNEQFF.

This clone was seen a handful of times. This sequence joins TRBV20-1 and TRBJ2-2; 7 bases match TRBD2. The V gene's germline CDR1 is DFQATT and CDR2 SNEGSKA (reference sequence). The length of the CDR3 is 14 residues. V dropped 3 bases and J dropped 4; count of bases not matched to a gene: 5. The CDR3 coding sequence is TGCAGTGCTAGGACGGGGGGAGGCACCGGGGAGCTGTTTTTT. Translation: CSARTGGGTGELFF.

With regard to this clone: At one end the junction does not follow the germline gene, possibly because of a read error. This rearrangement joins TRBV7-2 to TRBJ1-2, with a possible D match to TRBD1 (6 bases). Germline values: CDR1 SGHTA, CDR2 FQGNSA. The length of the CDR3 is 14 residues. CDR3 amino acids: CVSSRTAGIYGYTF. Written as DNA, the CDR3 is TGTGTCAGCAGCAGGACAGCTGGGATCTATGGCTACACCTTC.

This clone was seen more than once but under ten times. One end of the junction varies from germline; a read error may be responsible. The V and J genes are TRBV6-1 and TRBJ2-3; D unresolved. The CDR3 sequence is 14 residues long. From germline, CDR1 is MNHNS and CDR2 SASEGT. CDR3 amino acids: CSSSDLHGVDTHYF. CDR3 coding DNA: TGTTCCAGCAGTGACCTACATGGTGTGGATACGCATTATTTT.

This clone occurred a few times. The V call is TRBV28, the J call TRBJ2-1, with D uncertain. V was clipped by 11 bases and J by 4 bases, with 6 bases between them. Germline CDR1 and CDR2: MDHEN and SYDVKM. The CDR3 totals 10 residues. CDR3 residues: CAGDYNEQFF. The CDR3 DNA is TGTGCCGGAGATTACAATGAGCAGTTCTTC.

This clone was recorded many times. Other DNA variants within this sample encode the same CDR3. The rearrangement joins TRBV7-9 to TRBJ2-3; D may be TRBD2 (5 bases). With 8 bases removed from V and 3 bases from J, the gap between germline ends came to 15 bases. This CDR3 spans 14 amino acids. Per the germline V gene, CDR1 is SEHNR and CDR2 is FQNEAQ (reference sequence). For the CDR3, the DNA is TGTGCCAGCTCTCCTGAGACGGGGACAGATACGCAGTATTTT. It codes for CASSPETGTDTQYF.

The rearrangement joins TRBV28 to TRBJ2-7; tentatively, D is TRBD1 (6 bases). CDR3 size: 17 residues. Germline CDR1 MDHEN, CDR2 SYDVKM. V lost 3 bases, J lost 1 base, and 19 bases lay in between. The CDR3 DNA is TGTGCCAGCAGTTTCTTTGGGTTTGATGGACAGTCCTACGAGCAGTACTTC. This gives the protein CASSFFGFDGQSYEQYF.

This clone has only a few counts. The chain has TRBV6-9 and TRBJ2-1, with a tentative D call TRBD2 (5 bases). Deletions cut 4 bases from V and 4 bases from J, with 14 bases between. CDR1 is MNHGY, CDR2 SVAAGI, per germline. The CDR3 is 15 amino acids. DNA of the CDR3: TGTGCCAGCAGTTTCAAGAATACTAGGTACAATGAGCAGTTCTTC. Residues: CASSFKNTRYNEQFF.

This clone was recorded many times. V and J are TRBV20-1 and TRBJ2-3; 7 bases are a match to TRBD2. With 6 bases clipped from V and 7 bases from J, the junction kept 10 bases outside the gene matches. CDR1 is DFQATT, CDR2 SNEGSKA, per germline (reference sequence). CDR3 length: 13 amino acids. CDR3 sequence: CSAYPSGANTQYF. DNA for the CDR3: TGCAGTGCCTACCCGAGCGGGGCAAATACGCAGTATTTT.

This clone was counted ten times or more. The rearrangement uses TRBV20-1 and TRBJ1-2; no clear D. In germline, CDR1 is DFQATT, CDR2 SNEGSKA (reference sequence). The V gene lost 0 bases and the J gene lost 4 bases, with 6 bases spanning the gap. The CDR3 has 12 amino acids. CDR3 sequence (DNA): TGCAGTGCTAGAGACGGAGCCTATGGCTACACCTTC. Protein sequence: CSARDGAYGYTF.

This clone showed up many times. At one end the junction does not follow the germline gene, possibly because of a read error. V is TRBV7-7 and J is TRBJ2-1; maybe TRBD1 (6 bases). Germline CDR1 SSHAT, CDR2 FNYEAQ (reference sequence). This CDR3 is built from 15 residues. DNA for the CDR3: TGTGCTAGCAGCTTAGATGTGAGCAGGGGCAATGAGCAGTTCTTC. This sequence encodes CASSLDVSRGNEQFF.

The chain combines TRBV20-1 with TRBJ1-2, with D possibly TRBD1 on 5 matching bases. Germline assignment: CDR1 DFQATT and CDR2 SNEGSKA (reference sequence). V lost 4 bases to trimming and J lost 4 bases, with 10 bases between them. This CDR3 contains 12 residues. CDR3 nucleotides: TGCAGTGCTAACCGGGACCTCTATGGCTACACCTTC. Its translation is CSANRDLYGYTF.

This clone was counted ten times or more. CDR3 in amino acids: CASSLGGERTSGPNEQFF. The CDR3 nucleotides are TGCGCCAGCAGCTTGGGTGGAGAAAGGACTAGCGGTCCGAATGAGCAGTTCTTC. The chain links TRBV5-1 to TRBJ2-1, with 10 bases that match TRBD2. Germline lookup yields CDR1 SGHRS and CDR2 YFSETQ. CDR3 length: 18 amino acids. Germline trimming cut 0 bases from V and 7 bases from J; bases unmatched to any gene: 13.

This clone was seen only once. It is likely a read error, because the conserved phenylalanine at the end of the CDR3 is missing. V gene TRBV10-2 combines with J gene TRBJ2-7; possible D gene TRBD1, 5 bases. Germline V gene lookup returns CDR1 WSHSY and CDR2 SAAADI. The V gene lost 7 bases and the J gene lost 2 bases, with 12 bases spanning the gap. The CDR3 contains 13 residues. The CDR3: CASMAGCTYEQYL. Here the CDR3 DNA reads TGCGCCAGCATGGCAGGGTGTACCTACGAGCAGTACCTC.

The CDR3 is CASSSRASERASEQYF. In nucleotides, the CDR3 is TGTGCCAGCAGCTCGAGGGCTAGCGAGAGGGCAAGCGAGCAGTACTTC. The rearrangement links TRBV5-5 to TRBJ2-7, with a possible D match to TRBD2 (6 bases). The CDR3 covers 16 residues. Germline-derived CDR1 and CDR2 are SGHKS and YYEKEE (reference sequence). V lost 3 bases and J lost 6, with 22 bases in between.

This clone was recorded many times. The chain uses TRBV2 and TRBJ2-1; D not certain. Trimming left V 4 bases short and J 7 bases short, with 5 bases between. The CDR3 length is 11 residues. Germline CDR1 and CDR2: SNHLY and FYNNEI. CDR3 nucleotides: TGTGCCAGCAGTGCGTATAATGAGCAGTTCTTC. Protein sequence: CASSAYNEQFF.

This clone came up many times. The rearrangement uses TRBV5-1 and TRBJ2-3; 10 nucleotides agree with TRBD2. Germline V gene lookup returns CDR1 SGHRS and CDR2 YFSETQ. Trimming at V came to 1 base and at J to 3 bases, leaving 14 bases not matched to a gene. CDR3 length: 19 amino acids. CDR3: CASSLNPSGRRLGTDTQYF. The CDR3 DNA sequence: TGCGCCAGCAGCTTGAACCCTAGCGGGAGAAGGTTGGGGACAGATACGCAGTATTTT.

This clone was picked up many times. The J gene is TRBJ1-1, the V gene TRBV5-1, with a tentative D call TRBD1 (5 bases). Germline values: CDR1 SGHRS, CDR2 YFSETQ. Trimming removed 3 bases at V and 0 bases at J, with 12 bases between. The CDR3 has 15 amino acids. CDR3 DNA sequence: TGCGCCAGCAGCTCGGGGAAGGGGATGAACACTGAAGCTTTCTTT. This encodes CASSSGKGMNTEAFF. The full variable domain, with the rest looked up from reference TRBV5-1 and TRBJ1-1, is KAGVTQTPRYLIKTRGQQVTLSCSPISGHRSVSWYQQTPGQGLQFLFEYFSETQRNKGNFPGRFSGRQFSNSRSEMNVSTLELGDSALYLCASSSGKGMNTEAFFGQGTRLTVV.

Many counts were recorded for this clone. This sequence may be a read error, since a much larger clone differs from it by one base. The chain joins TRBV7-2 to TRBJ2-1; a weak D match, TRBD2 (5 bases). Trimming stripped 4 bases from V and 8 bases from J, with 12 bases between. Per the germline V gene, CDR1 is SGHTA and CDR2 is FQGNSA. The CDR3 totals 13 residues. CDR3 DNA sequence: TGTGCCAGCAGCTCGGGATTTTACGATGAGCAGTTCTTC. It specifies CASSSGFYDEQFF. Full variable domain (rest looked up from reference TRBV7-2 and TRBJ2-1): GAGVSQSPSNKVTEKGKDVELRCDPISGHTALYWYRQSLGQGLEFLIYFQGNSAPDKSGLPSDRFSAERTGGSVSTLTIQRTQQEDSAVYLCASSSGFYDEQFFGPGTRLTVL.

This clone was recorded at least ten times. The rearrangement joins TRBV12-3 or TRBV12-4 to TRBJ2-3; a possible D gene is TRBD2 (7 bases). The germline V and J ends were trimmed by 7 bases and 1 base, with 24 bases remaining between them. This CDR3 is built from 18 residues. The CDR3 loop is CASITSQGGGPGTDTQYF. The CDR3 region has the DNA TGTGCCAGCATAACCTCCCAAGGGGGGGGCCCGGGCACAGATACGCAGTATTTT.

This clone was observed at least ten times. For the CDR3, the DNA is TGTGCCAGTAATTCGGCGGGAGGGCGGGAGACCCAGTACTTC. The encoded protein is CASNSAGGRETQYF. The rearrangement joins TRBV19 to TRBJ2-5, with TRBD2 matching over 9 bases. The CDR3 runs 14 residues. V dropped 7 bases and J dropped 5; count of bases not matched to a gene: 8. Germline loops: CDR1 LNHDA, CDR2 SQIVND (reference sequence).

This clone came up many times. This chain uses TRBV12-3 or TRBV12-4 with TRBJ2-5; D tentatively fits TRBD1 or TRBD2 (5 bases each). The CDR3 has 15 amino acids. V was shortened by 6 bases and J by 1 base, with 15 bases between the two germline ends. The CDR3, as DNA: TGTGCCAGCAGCAGCCGAGGGACGGTCCAAGAGACCCAGTACTTC. Translated, it gives CASSSRGTVQETQYF.

This clone has at least ten counts. The V call is TRBV25-1, the J call TRBJ2-7; D remains ambiguous. CDR1 is MGHDK, CDR2 SYGVNS, per germline. There are 14 residues in the CDR3. Trimming left V 0 bases short and J 6 bases short, with 12 bases between. This chain's CDR3 is CASSEYGRGPEQYF. As DNA, the CDR3 is TGTGCCAGCAGTGAATACGGACGCGGTCCCGAGCAGTACTTC.

This clone was recorded at least ten times. The V gene is TRBV24-1, the J gene TRBJ2-1, with TRBD2 matching 15 bases. Germline V gene data show CDR1 as KGHDR and CDR2 as SFDVKD. The CDR3 is made up of 18 amino acids. V trimming: 4 bases; J trimming: 9 bases; junction bases outside the gene matches: 12. CDR3 region: CATSDGLAGGATKSEQFF. Here the CDR3 DNA reads TGTGCCACCAGTGACGGACTAGCGGGAGGGGCGACAAAAAGTGAGCAGTTCTTC.

This clone was recorded at least ten times. The V and J genes are TRBV9 and TRBJ1-5, with 7 bases matching TRBD1. Trimming cost V 1 base and J 4 bases; bases outside gene matches: 2. Germline CDR1 reads SGDLS; CDR2 reads YYNGEE. The CDR3 extends over 14 amino acids. The CDR3 spells CASSVTGVNQPQHF. CDR3 bases: TGTGCCAGCAGCGTAACAGGGGTAAATCAGCCCCAGCATTTT.

This clone was counted many times. At one end the junction does not follow the germline gene, possibly because of a read error. The chain recombines TRBV7-9 with TRBJ2-1, with TRBD1 as a possible D gene (6 bases). This CDR3 spans 12 amino acids. Per the germline V gene, CDR1 is SEHNR and CDR2 is FQNEAQ (reference sequence). Here the CDR3 DNA reads TGTGCCAGCGGCTTGGGGGCCCATGAGCAGTTCTTC. Translated: CASGLGAHEQFF.

Ten or more counts support this clone. V and J are TRBV29-1 and TRBJ2-1; no reliable D call. Per germline, CDR1 SQVTM and CDR2 ANQGSEA. The CDR3 extends over 14 amino acids. Trimming shortened V by 2 bases and J by 0 bases, and 8 bases separated the two germline ends. CDR3 protein: CSVEFPGSYNEQFF. CDR3 in DNA: TGCAGCGTTGAATTCCCCGGCTCCTACAATGAGCAGTTCTTC.

This clone was counted at least ten times. The chain carries TRBV9 and TRBJ2-5; possibly TRBD2 for D (8 bases). Per the germline V gene, CDR1 is SGDLS and CDR2 is YYNGEE. V was shortened by 4 bases and J by 5 bases, with 24 bases between the two germline ends. The CDR3 spans 17 residues. The CDR3 coding sequence is TGTGCCAGCAGCCCAAGCGGGAGCAGGGGGTTTGGGGAGACCCAGTACTTC. Translation gives CASSPSGSRGFGETQYF.

This clone has only a few counts. The chain has TRBV6-1 and TRBJ2-7; TRBD2 might be the D (6 bases). The CDR3 spans 15 residues. CDR1 and CDR2 (germline): MNHNS, SASEGT. V was clipped by 6 bases and J by 4 bases, with 19 bases between them. DNA for the CDR3: TGTGCCAGCAGCCTTAGCGGACCCCCCCTTTACGAGCAGTACTTC. Translation gives CASSLSGPPLYEQYF.

This chain connects TRBV6-1 to TRBJ2-7; no definite D call. Germline CDR1 and CDR2: MNHNS and SASEGT. The ends were cut back, 6 bases at V and 6 bases at J, with 24 bases in the middle. The CDR3 consists of 16 residues. In DNA, the CDR3 is TGTGCCAGCAGGCCCGGACCTGATCCCACTCCCGGCGAGCAGTACTTC. Its translation is CASRPGPDPTPGEQYF.